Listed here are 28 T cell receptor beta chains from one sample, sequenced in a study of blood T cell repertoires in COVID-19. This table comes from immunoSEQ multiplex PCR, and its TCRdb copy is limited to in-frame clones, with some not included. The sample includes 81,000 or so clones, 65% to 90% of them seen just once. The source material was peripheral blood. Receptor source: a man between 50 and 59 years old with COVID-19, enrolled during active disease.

The CDR3 DNA reads TGTGCCAGCAGTCAACCGGGACAGAGTTTAAACTACGAGCAGTACTTC. Its translation: CASSQPGQSLNYEQYF. The chain carries TRBV7-6 and TRBJ2-7; 7 nucleotides align to TRBD1. V was pared by 6 bases and J by 3 bases, with 14 bases of the junction left unmatched. The CDR3 runs to 16 residues. Germline V CDR1 and CDR2: SGHVS, FNYEAQ.

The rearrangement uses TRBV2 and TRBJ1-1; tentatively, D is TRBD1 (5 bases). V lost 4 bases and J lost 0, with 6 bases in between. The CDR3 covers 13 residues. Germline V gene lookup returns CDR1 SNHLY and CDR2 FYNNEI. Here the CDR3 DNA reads TGTGCCAGCAGTGGGGGCATGAACACTGAAGCTTTCTTT. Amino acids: CASSGGMNTEAFF.

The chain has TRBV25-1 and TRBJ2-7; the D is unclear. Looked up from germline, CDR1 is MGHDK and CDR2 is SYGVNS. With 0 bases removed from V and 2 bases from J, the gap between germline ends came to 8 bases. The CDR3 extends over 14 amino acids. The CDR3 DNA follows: TGTGCCAGCAGTGAATATTCCCCTACCTACGAGCAGTACTTC. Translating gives CASSEYSPTYEQYF.

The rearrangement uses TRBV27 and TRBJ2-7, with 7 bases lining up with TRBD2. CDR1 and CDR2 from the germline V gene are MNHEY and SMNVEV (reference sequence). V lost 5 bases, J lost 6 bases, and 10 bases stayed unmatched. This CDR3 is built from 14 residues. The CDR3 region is CASSRAGTTGEQYF. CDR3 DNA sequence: TGTGCCAGCAGTCGGGCCGGGACTACGGGCGAGCAGTACTTC.

In nucleotides, the CDR3 is TGCGCCAGCAGCCACGGGCGGCGGGACGAGCAGTACTTC. Translation: CASSHGRRDEQYF. The chain joins TRBV5-1 to TRBJ2-7; tentatively, D is TRBD2 (5 bases). The length of the CDR3 is 13 residues. CDR1 and CDR2 (germline): SGHRS, YFSETQ. Trimming took 4 bases from V and 5 from J, leaving 13 bases between them.

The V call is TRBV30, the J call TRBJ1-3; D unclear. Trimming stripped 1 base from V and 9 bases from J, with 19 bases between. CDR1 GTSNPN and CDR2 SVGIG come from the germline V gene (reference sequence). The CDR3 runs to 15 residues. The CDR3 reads CAWSDGPTQAGTIYF. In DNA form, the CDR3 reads TGTGCCTGGAGTGATGGACCTACTCAGGCGGGCACCATATATTTT. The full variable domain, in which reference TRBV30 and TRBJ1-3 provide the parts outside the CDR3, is SQTIHQWPATLVQPVGSPLSLECTVEGTSNPNLYWYRQAAGRGLQLLFYSVGIGQISSEVPQNLSASRPQDRQFILSSKKLLLSDSGFYLCAWSDGPTQAGTIYFGEGSWLTVV.

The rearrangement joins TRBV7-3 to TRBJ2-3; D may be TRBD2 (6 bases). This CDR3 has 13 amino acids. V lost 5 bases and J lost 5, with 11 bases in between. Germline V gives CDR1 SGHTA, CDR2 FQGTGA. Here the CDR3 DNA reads TGTGCCAGCAGCCCGCAGGGAGGAGATACGCAGTATTTT. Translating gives CASSPQGGDTQYF. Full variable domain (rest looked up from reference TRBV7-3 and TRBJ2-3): GAGVSQTPSNKVTEKGKYVELRCDPISGHTALYWYRQSLGQGPEFLIYFQGTGAADDSGLPNDRFFAVRPEGSVSTLKIQRTERGDSAVYLCASSPQGGDTQYFGPGTRLTVL.

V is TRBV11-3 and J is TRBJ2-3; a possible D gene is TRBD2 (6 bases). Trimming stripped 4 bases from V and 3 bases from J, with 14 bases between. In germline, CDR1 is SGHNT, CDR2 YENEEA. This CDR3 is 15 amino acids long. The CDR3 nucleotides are TGTGCCAGCAGCTGGATGGGGAGCGGGACAGATACGCAGTATTTT. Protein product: CASSWMGSGTDTQYF.

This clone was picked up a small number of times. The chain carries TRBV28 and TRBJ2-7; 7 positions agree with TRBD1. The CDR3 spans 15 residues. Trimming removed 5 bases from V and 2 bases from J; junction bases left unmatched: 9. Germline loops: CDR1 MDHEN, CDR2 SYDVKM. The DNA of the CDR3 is TGTGCCAGCAGTCCCACAGGGGCTCTCCCCTACGAGCAGTACTTC. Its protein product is CASSPTGALPYEQYF.

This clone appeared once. The CDR3 DNA sequence: TGTGCCAGCAGACCTGGACAGGGGGTAAAAGGCTACACCTTC. It encodes CASRPGQGVKGYTF. J is TRBJ1-2 and V is TRBV6-5, with 10 bases fitting TRBD1. The V gene end was trimmed by 6 bases and the J gene end by 8 bases; junction bases not matched to a gene: 9. Germline V lookup: CDR1 MNHEY, CDR2 SVGAGI. There are 14 residues in the CDR3.

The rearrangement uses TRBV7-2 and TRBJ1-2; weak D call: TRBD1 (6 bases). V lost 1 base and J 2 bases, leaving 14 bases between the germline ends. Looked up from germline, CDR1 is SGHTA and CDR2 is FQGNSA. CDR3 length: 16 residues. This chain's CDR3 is CASSLDSGQSNYGYTF. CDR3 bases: TGTGCCAGCAGCTTAGATTCGGGACAATCCAACTATGGCTACACCTTC.

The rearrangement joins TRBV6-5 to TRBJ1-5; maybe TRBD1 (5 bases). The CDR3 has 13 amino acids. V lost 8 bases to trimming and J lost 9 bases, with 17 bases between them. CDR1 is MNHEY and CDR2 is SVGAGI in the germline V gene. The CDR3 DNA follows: TGTGCCAGCGGTACAACAGGAGTGGGGCCCCAGCATTTT. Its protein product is CASGTTGVGPQHF.

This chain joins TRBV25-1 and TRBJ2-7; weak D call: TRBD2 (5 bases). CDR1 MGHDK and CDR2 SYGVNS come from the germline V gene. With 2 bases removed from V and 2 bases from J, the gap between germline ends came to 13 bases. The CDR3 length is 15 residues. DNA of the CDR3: TGTGCCAGCAGTGAAACCGGGGTCCTTGCCTACGAGCAGTACTTC. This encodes CASSETGVLAYEQYF.

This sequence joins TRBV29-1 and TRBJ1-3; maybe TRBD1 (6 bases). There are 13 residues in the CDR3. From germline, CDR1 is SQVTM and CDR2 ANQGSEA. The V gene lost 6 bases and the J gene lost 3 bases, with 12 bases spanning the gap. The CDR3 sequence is CSVSRDNGNTIYF. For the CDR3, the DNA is TGCAGCGTCTCCCGGGACAATGGAAACACCATATATTTT. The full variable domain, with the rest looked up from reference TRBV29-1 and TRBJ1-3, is SAVISQKPSRDICQRGTSLTIQCQVDSQVTMMFWYRQQPGQSLTLIATANQGSEATYESGFVIDKFPISRPNLTFSTLTVSNMSPEDSSIYLCSVSRDNGNTIYFGEGSWLTVV.

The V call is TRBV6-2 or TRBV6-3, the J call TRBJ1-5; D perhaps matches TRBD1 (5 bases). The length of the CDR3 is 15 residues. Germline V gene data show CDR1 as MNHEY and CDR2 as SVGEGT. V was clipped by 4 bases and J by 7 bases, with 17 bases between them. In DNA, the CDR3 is TGTGCCAGCAGTTCTTTCGGGGGATCAGGACAGCCCCAGCATTTT. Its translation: CASSSFGGSGQPQHF.

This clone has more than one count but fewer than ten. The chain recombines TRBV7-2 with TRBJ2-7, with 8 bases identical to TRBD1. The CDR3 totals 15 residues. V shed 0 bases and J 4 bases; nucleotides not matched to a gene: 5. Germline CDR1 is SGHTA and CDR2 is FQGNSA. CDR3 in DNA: TGTGCCAGCAGCTTAGCGTCAGGGGGCTTTTACGAGCAGTACTTC. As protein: CASSLASGGFYEQYF.

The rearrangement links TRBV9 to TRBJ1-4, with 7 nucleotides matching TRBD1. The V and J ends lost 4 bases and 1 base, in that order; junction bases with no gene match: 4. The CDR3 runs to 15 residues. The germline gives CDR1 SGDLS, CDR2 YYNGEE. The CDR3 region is CASSPGDRTNEKLFF. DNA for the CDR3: TGTGCCAGCAGCCCAGGGGACAGAACTAATGAAAAACTGTTTTTT.

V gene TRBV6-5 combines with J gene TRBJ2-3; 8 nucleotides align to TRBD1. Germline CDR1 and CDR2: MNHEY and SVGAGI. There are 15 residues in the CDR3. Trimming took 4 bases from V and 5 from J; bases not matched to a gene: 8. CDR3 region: CASSFDRGLGDTQYF. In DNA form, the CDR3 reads TGTGCCAGCAGTTTTGACAGGGGCTTGGGAGATACGCAGTATTTT.

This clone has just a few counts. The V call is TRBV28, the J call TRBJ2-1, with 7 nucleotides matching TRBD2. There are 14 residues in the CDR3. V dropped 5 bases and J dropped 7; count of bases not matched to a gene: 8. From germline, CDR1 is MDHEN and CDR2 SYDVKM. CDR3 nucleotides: TGTGCCAGCAGTGCCAGGACGGGGGGAAATGAGCAGTTCTTC. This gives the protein CASSARTGGNEQFF.

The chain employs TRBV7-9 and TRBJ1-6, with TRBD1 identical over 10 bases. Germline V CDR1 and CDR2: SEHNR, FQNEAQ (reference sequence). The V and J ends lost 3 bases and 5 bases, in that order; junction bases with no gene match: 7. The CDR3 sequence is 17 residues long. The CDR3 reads CASSFQTGGANNSPLHF. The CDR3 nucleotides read TGTGCCAGCAGCTTCCAGACAGGGGGCGCGAATAATTCACCCCTCCACTTT. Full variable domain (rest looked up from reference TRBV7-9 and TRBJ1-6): DTGVSQNPRHKITKRGQNVTFRCDPISEHNRLYWYRQTLGQGPEFLTYFQNEAQLEKSRLLSDRFSAERPKGSFSTLEIQRTEQGDSAMYLCASSFQTGGANNSPLHFGNGTRLTVT.

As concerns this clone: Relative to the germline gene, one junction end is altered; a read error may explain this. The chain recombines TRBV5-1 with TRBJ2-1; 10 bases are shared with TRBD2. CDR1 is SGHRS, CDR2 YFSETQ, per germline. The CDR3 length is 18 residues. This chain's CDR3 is CASSPSGRAKAGYDEQFF. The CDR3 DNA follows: TGCGCCAGCAGCCCGAGCGGGAGGGCCAAAGCGGGCTACGATGAGCAGTTCTTC. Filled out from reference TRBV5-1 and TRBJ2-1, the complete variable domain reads KAGVTQTPRYLIKTRGQQVTLSCSPISGHRSVSWYQQTPGQGLQFLFEYFSETQRNKGNFPGRFSGRQFSNSRSEMNVSTLELGDSALYLCASSPSGRAKAGYDEQFFGPGTRLTVL.

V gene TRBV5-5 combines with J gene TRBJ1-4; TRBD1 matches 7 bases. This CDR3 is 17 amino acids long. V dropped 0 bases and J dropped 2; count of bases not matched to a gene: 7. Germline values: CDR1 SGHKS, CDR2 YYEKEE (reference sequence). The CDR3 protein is CASSLERDRATNEKLFF. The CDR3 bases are TGTGCCAGCAGCTTGGAAAGAGACAGGGCGACTAATGAAAAACTGTTTTTT.

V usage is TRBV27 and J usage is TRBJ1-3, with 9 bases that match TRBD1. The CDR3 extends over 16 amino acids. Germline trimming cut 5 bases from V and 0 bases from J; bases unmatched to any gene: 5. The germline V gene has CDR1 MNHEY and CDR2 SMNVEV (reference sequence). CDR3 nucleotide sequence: TGTGCCAGCAGTCAGGGACAGGGTGCCTCTGGAAACACCATATATTTT. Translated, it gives CASSQGQGASGNTIYF.

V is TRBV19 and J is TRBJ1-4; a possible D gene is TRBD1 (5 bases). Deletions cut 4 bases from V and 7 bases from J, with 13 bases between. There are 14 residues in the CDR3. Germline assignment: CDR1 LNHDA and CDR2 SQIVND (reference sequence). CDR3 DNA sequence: TGTGCCAGTAGTAATTCAGGGATGGGTGAAAAACTGTTTTTT. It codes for CASSNSGMGEKLFF.

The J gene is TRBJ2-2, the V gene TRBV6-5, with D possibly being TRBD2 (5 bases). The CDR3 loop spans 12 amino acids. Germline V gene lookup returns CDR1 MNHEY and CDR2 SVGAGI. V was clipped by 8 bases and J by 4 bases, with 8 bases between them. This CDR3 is CASGSGTGELFF. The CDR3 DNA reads TGTGCCAGCGGGAGCGGCACCGGGGAGCTGTTTTTT.

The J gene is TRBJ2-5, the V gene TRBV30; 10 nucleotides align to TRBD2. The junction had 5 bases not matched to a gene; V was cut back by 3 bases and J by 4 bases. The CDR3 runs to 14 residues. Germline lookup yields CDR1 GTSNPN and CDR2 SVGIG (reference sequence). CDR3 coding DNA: TGTGCCTGGAGAGTAGCGGGAGGAGGAGAGACCCAGTACTTC. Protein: CAWRVAGGGETQYF.

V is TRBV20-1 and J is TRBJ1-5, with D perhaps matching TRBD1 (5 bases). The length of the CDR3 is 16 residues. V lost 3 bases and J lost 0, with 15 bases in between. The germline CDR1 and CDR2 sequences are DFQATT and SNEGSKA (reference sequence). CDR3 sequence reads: CSASRGAGSSNQPQHF. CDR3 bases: TGCAGTGCTAGTCGTGGGGCAGGGTCTAGCAATCAGCCCCAGCATTTT.

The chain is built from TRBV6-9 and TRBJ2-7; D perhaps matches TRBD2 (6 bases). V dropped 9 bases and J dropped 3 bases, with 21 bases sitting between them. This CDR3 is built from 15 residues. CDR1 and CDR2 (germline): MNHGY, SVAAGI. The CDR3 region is CASTFPGVGFYEQYF. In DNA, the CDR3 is TGTGCCAGTACTTTCCCGGGAGTAGGGTTCTACGAGCAGTACTTC.